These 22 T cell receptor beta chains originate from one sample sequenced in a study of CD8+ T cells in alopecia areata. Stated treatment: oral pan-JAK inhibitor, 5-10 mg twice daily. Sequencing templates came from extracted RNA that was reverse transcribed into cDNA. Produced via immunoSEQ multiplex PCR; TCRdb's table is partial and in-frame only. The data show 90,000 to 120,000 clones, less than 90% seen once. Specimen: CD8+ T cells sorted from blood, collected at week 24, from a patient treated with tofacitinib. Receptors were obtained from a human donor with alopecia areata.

The chain's CDR3 is CASSPDSDNEQFF. CDR3 bases: TGCGCCAGCAGCCCGGACAGCGACAATGAGCAGTTCTTC. The chain employs TRBV4-1 and TRBJ2-1, with a tentative D call TRBD1 (6 bases). Germline assignment: CDR1 MGHRA and CDR2 YSYEKL. This CDR3 is 13 amino acids long. V was trimmed by 4 bases and J by 5 bases, leaving 9 bases between them.

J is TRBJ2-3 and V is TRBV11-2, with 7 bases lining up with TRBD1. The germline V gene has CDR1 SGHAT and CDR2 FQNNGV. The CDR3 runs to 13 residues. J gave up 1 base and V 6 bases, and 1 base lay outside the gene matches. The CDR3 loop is CASRGQGTDTQYF. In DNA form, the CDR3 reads TGTGCCAGCAGAGGACAGGGCACAGATACGCAGTATTTT.

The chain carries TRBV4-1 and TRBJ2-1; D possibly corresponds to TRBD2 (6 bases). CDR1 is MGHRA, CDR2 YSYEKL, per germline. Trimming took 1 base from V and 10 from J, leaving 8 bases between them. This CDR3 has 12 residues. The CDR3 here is CASSQGRGEQFF. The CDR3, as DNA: TGCGCCAGCAGCCAAGGACGGGGGGAGCAGTTCTTC.

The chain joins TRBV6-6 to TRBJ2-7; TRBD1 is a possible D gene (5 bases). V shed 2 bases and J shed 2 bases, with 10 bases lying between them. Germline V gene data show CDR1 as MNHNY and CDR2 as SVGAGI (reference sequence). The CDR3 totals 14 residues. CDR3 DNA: TGTGCCAGCAGTTACCCGGACACCCCCTACGAGCAGTACTTC. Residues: CASSYPDTPYEQYF.

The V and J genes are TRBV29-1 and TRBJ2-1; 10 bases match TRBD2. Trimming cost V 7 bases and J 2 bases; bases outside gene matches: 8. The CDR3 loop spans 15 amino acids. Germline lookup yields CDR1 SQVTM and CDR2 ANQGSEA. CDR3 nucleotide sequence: TGCAGCGCCACGGCTAGCGGGGGCCCCTACAATGAGCAGTTCTTC. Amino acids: CSATASGGPYNEQFF.

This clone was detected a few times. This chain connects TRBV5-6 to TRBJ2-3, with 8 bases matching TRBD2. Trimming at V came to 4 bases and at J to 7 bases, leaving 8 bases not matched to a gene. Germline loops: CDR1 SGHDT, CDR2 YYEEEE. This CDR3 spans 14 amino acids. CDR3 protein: CASSDGTREYTQYF. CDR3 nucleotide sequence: TGTGCCAGCAGCGACGGGACTAGAGAGTATACGCAGTATTTT.

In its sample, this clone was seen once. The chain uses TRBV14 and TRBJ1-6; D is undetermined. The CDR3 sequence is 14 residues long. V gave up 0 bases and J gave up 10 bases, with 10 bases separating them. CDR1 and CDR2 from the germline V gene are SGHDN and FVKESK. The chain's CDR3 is CASSQDGRRSPLHF. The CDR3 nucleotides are TGTGCCAGCAGCCAAGATGGGAGGCGATCACCCCTCCACTTT.

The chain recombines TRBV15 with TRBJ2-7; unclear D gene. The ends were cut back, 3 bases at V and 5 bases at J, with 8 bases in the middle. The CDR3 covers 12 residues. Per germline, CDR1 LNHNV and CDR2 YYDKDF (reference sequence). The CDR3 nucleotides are TGTGCCACCAGCAGGCGGTACGACGAGCAGTACTTC. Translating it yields CATSRRYDEQYF.

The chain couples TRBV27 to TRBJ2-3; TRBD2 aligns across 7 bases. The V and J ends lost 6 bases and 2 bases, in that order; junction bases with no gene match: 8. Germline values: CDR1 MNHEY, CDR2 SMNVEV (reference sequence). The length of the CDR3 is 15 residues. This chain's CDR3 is CASSVGGGFTDTQYF. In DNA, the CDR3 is TGTGCCAGCAGCGTGGGGGGGGGATTCACAGATACGCAGTATTTT.

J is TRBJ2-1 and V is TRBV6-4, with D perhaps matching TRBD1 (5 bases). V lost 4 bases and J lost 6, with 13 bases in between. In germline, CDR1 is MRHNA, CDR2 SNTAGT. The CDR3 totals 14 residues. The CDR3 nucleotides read TGTGCCAGCAGTGTAGACAGCGAAGCCAATGAGCAGTTCTTC. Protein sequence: CASSVDSEANEQFF.

The CDR3 region is CASTTGTEQFF. DNA of the CDR3: TGTGCCAGCACCACCGGGACCGAGCAGTTCTTC. The chain employs TRBV27 and TRBJ2-1; the D call may be TRBD1 or TRBD2 (5 bases each). Per germline, CDR1 MNHEY and CDR2 SMNVEV (reference sequence). V was cut by 7 bases and J by 10 bases, with 11 bases left in between. This CDR3 has 11 amino acids.

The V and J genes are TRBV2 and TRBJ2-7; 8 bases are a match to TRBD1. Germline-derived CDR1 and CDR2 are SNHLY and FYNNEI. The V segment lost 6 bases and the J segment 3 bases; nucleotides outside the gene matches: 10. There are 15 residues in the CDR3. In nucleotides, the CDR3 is TGTGCCAGCAGCTTGACAGGGGCCGCCGACTACGAGCAGTACTTC. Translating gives CASSLTGAADYEQYF. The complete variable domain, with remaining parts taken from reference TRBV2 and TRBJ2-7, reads EPEVTQTPSHQVTQMGQEVILRCVPISNHLYFYWYRQILGQKVEFLVSFYNNEISEKSEIFDDQFSVERPDGSNFTLKIRSTKLEDSAMYFCASSLTGAADYEQYFGPGTRLTVT.

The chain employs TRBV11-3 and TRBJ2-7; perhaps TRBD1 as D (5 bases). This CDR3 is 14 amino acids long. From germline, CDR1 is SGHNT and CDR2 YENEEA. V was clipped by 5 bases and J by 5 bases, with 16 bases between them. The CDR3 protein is CASSTQGIRHEQYF. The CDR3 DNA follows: TGTGCCAGCAGCACGCAGGGCATTCGCCACGAGCAGTACTTC.

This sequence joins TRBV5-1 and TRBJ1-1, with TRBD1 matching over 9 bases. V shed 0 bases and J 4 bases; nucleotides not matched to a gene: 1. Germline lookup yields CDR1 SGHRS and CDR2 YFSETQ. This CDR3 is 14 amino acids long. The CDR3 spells CASSLGQGGTEAFF. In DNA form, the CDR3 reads TGCGCCAGCAGCTTGGGACAGGGGGGCACTGAAGCTTTCTTT.

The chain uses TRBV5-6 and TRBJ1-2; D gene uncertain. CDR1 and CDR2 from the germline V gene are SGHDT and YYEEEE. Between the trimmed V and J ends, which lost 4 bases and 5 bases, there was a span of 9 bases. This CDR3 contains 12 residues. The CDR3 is CASSTSGYGYTF. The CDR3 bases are TGTGCCAGCAGCACCTCCGGTTATGGCTACACCTTC.

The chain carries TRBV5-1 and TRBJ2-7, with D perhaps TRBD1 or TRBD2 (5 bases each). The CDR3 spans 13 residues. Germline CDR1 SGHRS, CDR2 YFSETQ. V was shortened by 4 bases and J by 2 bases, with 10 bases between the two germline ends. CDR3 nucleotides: TGCGCCAGCAGCACGGGACCTCCCTACGAGCAGTACTTC. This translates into CASSTGPPYEQYF.

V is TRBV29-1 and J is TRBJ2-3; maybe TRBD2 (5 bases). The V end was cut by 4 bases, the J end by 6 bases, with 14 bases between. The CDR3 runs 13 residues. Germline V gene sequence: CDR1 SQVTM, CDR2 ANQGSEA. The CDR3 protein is CSVVSVERDTQYF. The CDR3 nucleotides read TGCAGCGTTGTATCGGTGGAGCGGGATACGCAGTATTTT.

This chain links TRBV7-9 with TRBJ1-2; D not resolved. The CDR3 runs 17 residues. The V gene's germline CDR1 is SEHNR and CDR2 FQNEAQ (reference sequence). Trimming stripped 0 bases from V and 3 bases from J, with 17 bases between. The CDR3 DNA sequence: TGTGCCAGCAGCTTAGCTCCTCAGGACCAGACGTACTATGGCTACACCTTC. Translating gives CASSLAPQDQTYYGYTF.

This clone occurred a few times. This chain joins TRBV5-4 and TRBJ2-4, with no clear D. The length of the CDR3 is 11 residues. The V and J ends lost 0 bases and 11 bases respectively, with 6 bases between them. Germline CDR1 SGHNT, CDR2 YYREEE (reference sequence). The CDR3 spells CASSLGRVQYF. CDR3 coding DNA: TGTGCCAGCAGCTTGGGGCGAGTTCAGTACTTC.

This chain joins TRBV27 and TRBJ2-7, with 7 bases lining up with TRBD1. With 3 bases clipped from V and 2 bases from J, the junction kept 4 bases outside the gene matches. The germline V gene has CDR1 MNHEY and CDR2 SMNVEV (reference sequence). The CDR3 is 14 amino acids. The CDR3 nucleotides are TGTGCCAGCAGTTTCAGAGGGGGCCCCTACGAGCAGTACTTC. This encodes CASSFRGGPYEQYF.

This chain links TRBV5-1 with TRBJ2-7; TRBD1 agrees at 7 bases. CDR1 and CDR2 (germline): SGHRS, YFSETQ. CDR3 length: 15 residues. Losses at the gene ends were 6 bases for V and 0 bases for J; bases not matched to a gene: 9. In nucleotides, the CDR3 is TGCGCCAGCACCCTACAGGGGATGGGCTCCTACGAGCAGTACTTC. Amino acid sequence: CASTLQGMGSYEQYF. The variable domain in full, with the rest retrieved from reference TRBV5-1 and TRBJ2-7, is KAGVTQTPRYLIKTRGQQVTLSCSPISGHRSVSWYQQTPGQGLQFLFEYFSETQRNKGNFPGRFSGRQFSNSRSEMNVSTLELGDSALYLCASTLQGMGSYEQYFGPGTRLTVT.

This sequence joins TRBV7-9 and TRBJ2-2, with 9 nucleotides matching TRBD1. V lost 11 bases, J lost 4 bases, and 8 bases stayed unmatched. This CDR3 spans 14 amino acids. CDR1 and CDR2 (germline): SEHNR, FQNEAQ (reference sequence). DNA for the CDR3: TGTGCCGGCCGACAGGGGGATAGCACCGGGGAGCTGTTTTTT. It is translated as CAGRQGDSTGELFF.